The 28 T cell receptor beta chains below all came from one sample that was sequenced in a study of blood T cell repertoires in COVID-19. The method was immunoSEQ multiplex PCR; TCRdb's version includes in-frame clones alone and lacks a portion of them. The top ten hold 1.5% to 2% of the sample, which has roughly 250,000 clones, 75% to 95% seen once. Input material: PBMCs or T cells enriched from blood (not recorded which). The receptors derive from a woman aged 18 to 35 who had recovered from COVID-19.

This rearrangement joins TRBV9 to TRBJ1-6, with D unclear. V shed 3 bases and J shed 9 bases, with 10 bases lying between them. This CDR3 has 13 residues. CDR1 is SGDLS and CDR2 is YYNGEE in the germline V gene. CDR3 sequence reads: CASSAVGPSPLHF. For the CDR3, the DNA is TGTGCCAGCAGCGCCGTGGGCCCTTCACCCCTCCACTTT.

The V call is TRBV20-1, the J call TRBJ2-7, with D perhaps matching TRBD2 (5 bases). The ends were cut back, 6 bases at V and 3 bases at J, with 9 bases in the middle. Germline V CDR1 and CDR2: DFQATT, SNEGSKA (reference sequence). The length of the CDR3 is 11 residues. The CDR3 nucleotides read TGCAGTGCCAGACGGGACTACGAGCAGTACTTC. It yields the protein CSARRDYEQYF.

J is TRBJ1-2 and V is TRBV16, with 8 positions matching TRBD1. CDR3 length: 17 residues. The germline CDR1 and CDR2 sequences are KGHSY and FQNENV. Trimming cost V 0 bases and J 7 bases; bases outside gene matches: 13. CDR3 residues: CASSQSRSGTGLTGYTF. The DNA of the CDR3 is TGTGCCAGCAGCCAATCGCGGTCGGGGACAGGTCTGACTGGCTACACCTTC.

The J gene is TRBJ2-1, the V gene TRBV5-1; a weak D match, TRBD2 (5 bases). The CDR3 contains 13 residues. The V end lost 5 bases, the J end lost 10 bases, and 16 bases lay between the germline ends. CDR1 SGHRS and CDR2 YFSETQ come from the germline V gene. CDR3 sequence (DNA): TGCGCCAGCAGGCGGGCTATTTTGGCAGAGCAGTTCTTC. Translated, it gives CASRRAILAEQFF.

This clone was seen once. The chain couples TRBV5-1 to TRBJ2-1; 9 positions agree with TRBD2. Germline V CDR1 and CDR2: SGHRS, YFSETQ. V gave up 7 bases and J gave up 2 bases; unmatched junction bases: 10. The CDR3 totals 16 residues. The CDR3 DNA follows: TGCGCCAGCCGAAAGGAGGGCGGGAGGGCCTACAATGAGCAGTTCTTC. Translating gives CASRKEGGRAYNEQFF.

The chain uses TRBV9 and TRBJ1-3, with TRBD1 matching 7 bases. Germline assignment: CDR1 SGDLS and CDR2 YYNGEE. This CDR3 is built from 19 residues. J lost 0 bases, V lost 0 bases, and 12 bases had no gene match. The CDR3, as DNA: TGTGCCAGCAGCGTAGGATTCACGGGACAGACTGACTCTGGAAACACCATATATTTT. It is translated as CASSVGFTGQTDSGNTIYF.

This clone was picked up one time. This rearrangement joins TRBV11-1 to TRBJ2-2, with a possible D match to TRBD1 (5 bases). The CDR3 has 15 residues. V was cut by 6 bases and J by 4 bases, with 15 bases left in between. Germline CDR1 is SGHAT and CDR2 is FQDESV (reference sequence). The CDR3 is CASSFQGPATGELFF. In DNA, the CDR3 is TGTGCCAGCAGTTTTCAGGGTCCCGCCACCGGGGAGCTGTTTTTT.

The chain combines TRBV10-2 with TRBJ1-2; D remains unclear. The V gene lost 8 bases and the J gene lost 3 bases, with 19 bases spanning the gap. Germline lookup yields CDR1 WSHSY and CDR2 SAAADI. CDR3 length: 15 residues. The CDR3 protein is CASRGTIRADYGYTF. CDR3 DNA: TGCGCCAGCCGGGGAACAATTAGAGCGGACTATGGCTACACCTTC.

This sequence joins TRBV27 and TRBJ1-3; possible D gene TRBD1, 6 bases. V dropped 5 bases and J dropped 9 bases, with 11 bases sitting between them. CDR1 and CDR2 (germline): MNHEY, SMNVEV (reference sequence). This CDR3 has 12 amino acids. In DNA form, the CDR3 reads TGTGCCAGCAGTGACAGGTTTAGCACCATATATTTT. Translated, it gives CASSDRFSTIYF.

This clone turned up a few times. This chain joins TRBV28 and TRBJ1-5; D possibly corresponds to TRBD1 (6 bases). The CDR3 is made up of 14 amino acids. Germline V gene data show CDR1 as MDHEN and CDR2 as SYDVKM. Trimming removed 6 bases from V and 3 bases from J, with 12 bases in between. This chain's CDR3 is CASRPGHPNQPQHF. CDR3 bases: TGTGCCAGCAGGCCGGGACACCCCAATCAGCCCCAGCATTTT.

The V and J genes are TRBV11-3 and TRBJ1-1; D possibly corresponds to TRBD1 (6 bases). The CDR3 covers 15 residues. V lost 5 bases, J lost 1 base, and 14 bases lay in between. CDR1 and CDR2 (germline): SGHNT, YENEEA. CDR3 protein: CASSLRQVGNTEAFF. The CDR3 DNA reads as TGTGCCAGCAGCCTAAGACAGGTCGGGAACACTGAAGCTTTCTTT.

This rearrangement joins TRBV6-2 or TRBV6-3 to TRBJ2-7; possible D gene TRBD2, 6 bases. V shed 0 bases and J shed 4 bases, with 19 bases lying between them. The CDR3 is 17 residues long. Germline V CDR1 and CDR2: MNHEY, SVGEGT. The CDR3 DNA reads as TGTGCCAGCAGTTACTCGAGGGATCACGGGAGTACTTACGAGCAGTACTTC. Amino acid sequence: CASSYSRDHGSTYEQYF.

The genes are TRBV7-2 and TRBJ2-3; 9 nucleotides match TRBD1. With V trimmed by 4 bases and J by 5 bases, 7 bases remained unmatched. The CDR3 runs 15 residues. Germline assignment: CDR1 SGHTA and CDR2 FQGNSA. CDR3 sequence reads: CASSWMTGGQDTQYF. In DNA, the CDR3 is TGTGCCAGCAGCTGGATGACAGGGGGGCAAGATACGCAGTATTTT.

This chain links TRBV11-2 with TRBJ1-2; 8 nucleotides agree with TRBD1. The ends lost 5 bases at V and 7 bases at J; junction bases unmatched: 15. CDR3 length: 16 residues. Germline CDR1 SGHAT, CDR2 FQNNGV. This CDR3 reads CASSAPLDRVIGGYTF. CDR3 bases: TGTGCCAGCAGCGCGCCCCTGGACAGGGTAATCGGTGGCTACACCTTC.

This chain connects TRBV27 to TRBJ1-6; no firm D call. Germline V gene data show CDR1 as MNHEY and CDR2 as SMNVEV (reference sequence). This CDR3 spans 15 amino acids. Trimming took 7 bases from V and 7 from J, leaving 17 bases between them. The CDR3 nucleotides are TGTGCCAGCAAGCGGGCCGGGATAATAAATTCACCCCTCCACTTT. Its protein product is CASKRAGIINSPLHF.

The chain recombines TRBV28 with TRBJ1-5; unclear D gene. The germline CDR1 and CDR2 sequences are MDHEN and SYDVKM. CDR3 length: 14 residues. The germline V and J ends were trimmed by 5 bases and 7 bases, with 15 bases remaining between them. CDR3 sequence: CASSPLYPGQPQHF. The CDR3 DNA reads TGTGCCAGCAGTCCCCTTTACCCGGGGCAGCCCCAGCATTTT.

V gene TRBV6-4 combines with J gene TRBJ1-5; 7 bases line up with TRBD1. The germline gives CDR1 MRHNA, CDR2 SNTAGT. V shed 0 bases, J shed 3 bases, and the junction held 5 bases outside the gene matches. The CDR3 is 16 residues long. Here the CDR3 DNA reads TGTGCCAGCAGTGACTCAGGGGACAGCTACAATCAGCCCCAGCATTTT. This sequence encodes CASSDSGDSYNQPQHF.

The rearrangement links TRBV28 to TRBJ2-3, with 7 bases identical to TRBD2. Germline V CDR1 and CDR2: MDHEN, SYDVKM. This CDR3 contains 15 residues. The J segment lost 9 bases and the V segment lost 3 bases, leaving 12 bases of the junction unmatched. CDR3 region: CASSFPKAGEWTQYF. CDR3 bases: TGTGCCAGCAGTTTTCCTAAGGCGGGAGAGTGGACGCAGTATTTT.

The chain employs TRBV2 and TRBJ2-7, with a possible D match to TRBD1 (6 bases). The germline V gene has CDR1 SNHLY and CDR2 FYNNEI. V was clipped by 6 bases and J by 3 bases, with 9 bases between them. This CDR3 contains 12 residues. CDR3 amino acids: CASSVDSYEQYF. Written as DNA, the CDR3 is TGTGCCAGCAGCGTGGACAGCTACGAGCAGTACTTC.

This clone occurred once. The gene calls are TRBV28 and TRBJ1-2; 11 bases line up with TRBD1. The ends lost 8 bases at V and 5 bases at J; junction bases unmatched: 10. The CDR3 loop spans 15 amino acids. Germline CDR1 and CDR2: MDHEN and SYDVKM. Here the CDR3 reads CASLGQGALGYGYTF. CDR3 sequence (DNA): TGTGCCAGCCTTGGACAGGGGGCTTTGGGGTATGGCTACACCTTC.

The chain joins TRBV27 to TRBJ2-7, with 11 bases fitting TRBD1. Germline trimming cut 6 bases from V and 6 bases from J; bases unmatched to any gene: 7. The length of the CDR3 is 14 residues. Germline CDR1 and CDR2: MNHEY and SMNVEV (reference sequence). CDR3 in amino acids: CASRITGTGGEQYF. The CDR3 DNA is TGTGCCAGCAGGATTACCGGGACAGGGGGCGAGCAGTACTTC.

Only one count was recorded for this clone. The gene calls are TRBV14 and TRBJ1-2; D remains ambiguous. This CDR3 contains 14 residues. Germline loops: CDR1 SGHDN, CDR2 FVKESK. Trimming stripped 3 bases from V and 4 bases from J, with 12 bases between. Here the CDR3 DNA reads TGTGCCAGCAGCCATGTCAGGTACCCCTATGGCTACACCTTC. Its protein product is CASSHVRYPYGYTF.

The V call is TRBV28, the J call TRBJ2-1; no clear D. This CDR3 has 16 residues. Deletions cut 3 bases from V and 0 bases from J, with 12 bases between. Germline CDR1 MDHEN, CDR2 SYDVKM. The CDR3 sequence is CASSFPPGFSYNEQFF. CDR3 DNA: TGTGCCAGCAGTTTTCCCCCTGGCTTCTCCTACAATGAGCAGTTCTTC.

The J gene is TRBJ2-3, the V gene TRBV14; 7 bases align to TRBD2. This CDR3 has 16 amino acids. Unmatched junction bases numbered 9, after V lost 4 bases and J lost 2 bases. CDR1 is SGHDN, CDR2 FVKESK, per germline. CDR3 loop: CASSPHGGGATDTQYF. In DNA form, the CDR3 reads TGTGCCAGCAGCCCCCACGGGGGAGGGGCCACAGATACGCAGTATTTT.

This chain uses TRBV27 with TRBJ1-3; 7 nucleotides match TRBD1. Trimming removed 7 bases from V and 7 bases from J; junction bases left unmatched: 7. Germline-derived CDR1 and CDR2 are MNHEY and SMNVEV (reference sequence). This CDR3 region has 13 residues. CDR3 loop: CASIGTASNTIYF. In DNA form, the CDR3 reads TGTGCCAGCATTGGGACAGCCTCGAACACCATATATTTT.

This chain uses TRBV19 with TRBJ1-5, with D unclear. Germline CDR1 reads LNHDA; CDR2 reads SQIVND (reference sequence). V was cut by 5 bases and J by 9 bases, with 14 bases left in between. CDR3 length equals 13 residues. Here the CDR3 reads CASSLSGPGPQHF. The CDR3 coding sequence is TGTGCCAGTAGTTTAAGCGGGCCCGGGCCCCAGCATTTT.

V gene TRBV7-3 combines with J gene TRBJ2-3, with 9 nucleotides matching TRBD2. The CDR3 sequence is 15 residues long. Trimming removed 2 bases from V and 3 bases from J; junction bases left unmatched: 3. CDR1 and CDR2 (germline): SGHTA, FQGTGA. CDR3 bases: TGTGCCAGCAGCTTACCAGCGGGGGGAACAGATACGCAGTATTTT. This gives the protein CASSLPAGGTDTQYF.

The chain uses TRBV5-1 and TRBJ1-5; D is possibly TRBD1 (5 bases). There are 13 residues in the CDR3. V was trimmed by 5 bases and J by 5 bases, leaving 11 bases between them. In germline, CDR1 is SGHRS, CDR2 YFSETQ. CDR3 region: CASRQGGDQPQHF. The CDR3 DNA sequence: TGCGCCAGCAGGCAGGGAGGGGATCAGCCCCAGCATTTT. Supplemented by reference TRBV5-1 and TRBJ1-5, the full variable domain reads KAGVTQTPRYLIKTRGQQVTLSCSPISGHRSVSWYQQTPGQGLQFLFEYFSETQRNKGNFPGRFSGRQFSNSRSEMNVSTLELGDSALYLCASRQGGDQPQHFGDGTRLSIL.